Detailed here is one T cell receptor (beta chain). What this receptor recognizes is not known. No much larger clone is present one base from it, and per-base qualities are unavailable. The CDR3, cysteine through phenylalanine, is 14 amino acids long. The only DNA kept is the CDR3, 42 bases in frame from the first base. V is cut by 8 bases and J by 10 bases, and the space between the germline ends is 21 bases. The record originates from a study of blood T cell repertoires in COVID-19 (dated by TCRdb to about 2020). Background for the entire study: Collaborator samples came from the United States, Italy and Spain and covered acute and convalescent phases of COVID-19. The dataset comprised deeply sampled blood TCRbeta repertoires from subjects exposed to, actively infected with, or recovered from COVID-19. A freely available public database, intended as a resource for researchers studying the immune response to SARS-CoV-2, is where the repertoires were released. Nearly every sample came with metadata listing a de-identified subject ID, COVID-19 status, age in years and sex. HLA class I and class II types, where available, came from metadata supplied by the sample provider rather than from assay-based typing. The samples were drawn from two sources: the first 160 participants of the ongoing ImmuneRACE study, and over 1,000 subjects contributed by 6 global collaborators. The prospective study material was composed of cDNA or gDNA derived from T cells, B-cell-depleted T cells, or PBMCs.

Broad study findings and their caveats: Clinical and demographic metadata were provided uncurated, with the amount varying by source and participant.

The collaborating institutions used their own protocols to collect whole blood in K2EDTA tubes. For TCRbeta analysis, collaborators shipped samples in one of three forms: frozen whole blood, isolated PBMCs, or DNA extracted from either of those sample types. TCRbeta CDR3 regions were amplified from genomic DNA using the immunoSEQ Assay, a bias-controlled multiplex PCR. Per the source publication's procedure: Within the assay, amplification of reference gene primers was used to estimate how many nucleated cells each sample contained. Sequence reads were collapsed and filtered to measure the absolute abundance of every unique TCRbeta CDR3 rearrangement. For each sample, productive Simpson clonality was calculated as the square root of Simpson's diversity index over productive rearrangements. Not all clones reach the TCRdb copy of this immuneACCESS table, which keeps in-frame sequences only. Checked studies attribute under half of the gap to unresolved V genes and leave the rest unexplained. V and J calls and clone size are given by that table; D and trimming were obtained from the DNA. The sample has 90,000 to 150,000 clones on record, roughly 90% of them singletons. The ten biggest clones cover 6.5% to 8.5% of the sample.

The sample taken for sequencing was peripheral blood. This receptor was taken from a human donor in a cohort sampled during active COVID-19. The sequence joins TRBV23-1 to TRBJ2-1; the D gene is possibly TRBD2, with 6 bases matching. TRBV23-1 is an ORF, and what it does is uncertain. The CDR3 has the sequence CASATIGREEEQFF. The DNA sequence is TGCGCCAGCGCGACCATAGGAAGGGAGGAGGAGCAGTTCTTC.